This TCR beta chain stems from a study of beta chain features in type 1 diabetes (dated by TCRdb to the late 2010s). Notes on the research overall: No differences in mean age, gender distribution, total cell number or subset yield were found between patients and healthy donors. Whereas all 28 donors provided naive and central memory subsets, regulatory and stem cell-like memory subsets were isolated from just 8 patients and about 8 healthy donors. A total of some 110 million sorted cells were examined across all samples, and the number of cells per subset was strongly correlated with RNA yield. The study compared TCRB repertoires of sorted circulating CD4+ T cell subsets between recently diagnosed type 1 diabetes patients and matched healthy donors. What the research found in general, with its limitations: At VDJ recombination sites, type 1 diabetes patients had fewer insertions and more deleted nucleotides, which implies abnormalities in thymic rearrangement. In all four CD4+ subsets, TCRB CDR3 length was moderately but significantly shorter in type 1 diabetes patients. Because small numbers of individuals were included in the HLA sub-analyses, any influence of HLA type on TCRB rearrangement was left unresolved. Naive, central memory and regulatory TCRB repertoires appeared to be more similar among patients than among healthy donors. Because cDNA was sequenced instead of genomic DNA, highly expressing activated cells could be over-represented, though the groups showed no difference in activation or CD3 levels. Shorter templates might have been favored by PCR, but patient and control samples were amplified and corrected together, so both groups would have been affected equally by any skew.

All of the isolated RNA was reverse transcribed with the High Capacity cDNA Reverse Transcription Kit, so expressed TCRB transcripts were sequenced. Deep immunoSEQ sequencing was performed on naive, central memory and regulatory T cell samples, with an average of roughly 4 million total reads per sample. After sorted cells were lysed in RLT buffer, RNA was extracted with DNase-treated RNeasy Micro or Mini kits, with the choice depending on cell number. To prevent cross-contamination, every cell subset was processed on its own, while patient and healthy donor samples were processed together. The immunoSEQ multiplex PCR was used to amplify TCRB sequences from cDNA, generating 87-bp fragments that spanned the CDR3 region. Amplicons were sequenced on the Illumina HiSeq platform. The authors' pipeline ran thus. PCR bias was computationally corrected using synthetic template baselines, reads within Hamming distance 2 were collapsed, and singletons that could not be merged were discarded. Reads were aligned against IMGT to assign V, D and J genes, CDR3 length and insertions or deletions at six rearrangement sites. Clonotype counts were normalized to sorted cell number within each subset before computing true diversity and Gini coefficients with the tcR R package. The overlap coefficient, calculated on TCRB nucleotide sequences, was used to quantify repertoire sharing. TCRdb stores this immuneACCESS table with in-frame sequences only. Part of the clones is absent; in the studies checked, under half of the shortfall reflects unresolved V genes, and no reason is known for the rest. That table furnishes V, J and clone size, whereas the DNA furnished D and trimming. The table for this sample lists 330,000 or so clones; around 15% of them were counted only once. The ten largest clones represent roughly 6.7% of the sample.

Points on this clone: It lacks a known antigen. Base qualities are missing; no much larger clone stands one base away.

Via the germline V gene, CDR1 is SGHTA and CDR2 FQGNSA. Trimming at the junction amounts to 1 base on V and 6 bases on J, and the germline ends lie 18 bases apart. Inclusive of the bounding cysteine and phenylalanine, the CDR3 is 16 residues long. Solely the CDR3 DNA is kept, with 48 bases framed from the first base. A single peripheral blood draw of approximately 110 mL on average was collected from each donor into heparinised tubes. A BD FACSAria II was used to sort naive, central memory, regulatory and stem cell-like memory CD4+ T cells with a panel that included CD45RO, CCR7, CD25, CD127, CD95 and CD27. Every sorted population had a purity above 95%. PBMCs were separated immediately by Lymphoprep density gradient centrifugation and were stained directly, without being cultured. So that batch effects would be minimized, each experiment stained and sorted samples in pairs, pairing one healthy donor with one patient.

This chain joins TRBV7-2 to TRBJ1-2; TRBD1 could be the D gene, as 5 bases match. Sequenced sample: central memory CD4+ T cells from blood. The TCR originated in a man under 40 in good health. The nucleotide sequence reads TGTGCCAGCAGCTTAGTAGGCGGGGGGGACGTTCATGGCTACACCTTC. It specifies CASSLVGGGDVHGYTF.